Listed here is a single T cell receptor beta chain. Its antigen remains unknown. Relying on iRepertoire HTBI primers and Arm-PCR of CDR3 regions, the team built TCR beta libraries. TCRdb ran MiXCR on the multiplex PCR reads and lists one entry per CDR3 protein. The sample lists approximately 400,000 distinct CDR3 sequences; under 15% were seen once. Time point specified: newly diagnosed GD, antithyroid drugs for less than 3 months. PBMC RNA was the source of the TCR library. This sample was taken from a study of regulatory T cells in long-lasting Graves disease. General study points: Persistent Graves' cases showed lower TCR diversity than newly diagnosed cases.

This CDR3 has 18 amino acids. V lost 0 bases and J lost 0, with 16 bases in between. CDR1 is SGHRS, CDR2 YFSETQ, per germline. In addition, the sample was reused for a study of T cells in Graves' hyperthyroidism and ophthalmopathy. As reported in that work: Participants, patients aged 18 to 65, had newly diagnosed hyperthyroidism with a duration under 2 months. In the blood, most expanded thyroid clonotypes above 0.001 appeared as well.

The chain has TRBV5-1 and TRBJ2-4; the D gene is possibly TRBD2 (6 bases). Sequenced material: peripheral blood mononuclear cells (PBMCs), taken at new diagnosis, from a patient treated with antithyroid drugs. The receptor comes from a woman in her twenties or thirties with Graves disease. CDR3 DNA sequence: TGCGCCAGCAGCTTGGGACTAGGAGAAATACTAGCCAAAAACATTCAGTACTTC. Encoded protein: CASSLGLGEILAKNIQYF.